Listed below are T cell receptor beta chains from one sample, sequenced in a study of tumor and adjacent non-tumor tissue in lung cancer. MiXCR, applied by TCRdb to the multiplex PCR reads, yields one record per CDR3 protein. The profile shows 100,000 to 150,000 distinct CDR3 sequences, around three fifths of them singletons. Sequenced material: lung tumor tissue. The receptors stem from a young man with non-small cell lung cancer. The CDR3 runs from the conserved cysteine through the conserved F or W. The D gene is left open where the match is weak. Part of the rows lack a size; the others show once, few, many or a class for expanded clones.

CDR3 protein	CDR3 DNA	V gene	clone size	D gene	J gene
CASTLEVAGGLEQYF	TGTGCCAGCACCCTTGAGGTAGCGGGAGGCCTGGAGCAGTACTTC	TRBV12-3/TRBV12-4	many	TRBD2	TRBJ2-7
CASSLARLAGGPLYEQYF	TGTGCCAGCAGCTTAGCCAGACTAGCGGGAGGGCCCCTGTACGAGCAGTACTTC	TRBV11-2	-	TRBD2	TRBJ2-7
CSPSPHGGATDTQYF	TGCAGTCCTTCGCCCCACGGTGGGGCCACAGATACGCAGTATTTT	TRBV20-1	-	-	TRBJ2-3
CASSSTGAYEQYF	TGTGCCAGCAGTTCTACAGGGGCGTACGAGCAGTACTTC	TRBV6-6	many	TRBD1	TRBJ2-7
CASSTSGWYTGELFF	TGTGCCAGCAGTACTAGCGGGTGGTACACCGGGGAGCTGTTTTTT	TRBV12-3/TRBV12-4	-	TRBD2	TRBJ2-2
CASNPLRGNEQFF	TGTGCCAGCAATCCCCTGCGTGGCAATGAGCAGTTCTTT	TRBV12-3/TRBV12-4	-	-	TRBJ2-1
CASSYTSGGPGDNEQFF	TGTGCCAGCAGTTACACTAGCGGGGGGCCGGGTGACAATGAGCAGTTCTTC	TRBV6-6	many	TRBD2	TRBJ2-1
CSALTGHDYEQYF	TGCAGTGCGCTGACAGGGCACGACTACGAGCAGTACTTC	TRBV20-1	many	TRBD1	TRBJ2-7
CPSSYSTNTGELFF	TGTCCCAGCAGTTACTCGACGAATACCGGGGAGCTGTTTTTT	TRBV6-5	-	-	TRBJ2-2
CAISYKNMNTEAFF	TGTGCCATCAGCTACAAGAATATGAACACTGAAGCTTTCTTT	TRBV5-4	-	-	TRBJ1-1
CASSYSERQPQHF	TGTGCCAGCAGTTACTCAGAGCGGCAGCCCCAGCATTTT	TRBV6-5	-	-	TRBJ1-5
CVSSSGGGREEETQYF	TGTGTCAGCAGCTCGGGGGGGGGCCGGGAGGAAGAGACCCAGTACTTC	TRBV5-4	-	TRBD2	TRBJ2-5
CSTRLFSSYNEQFF	TGCAGTACTAGACTGTTTAGCTCATACAATGAGCAGTTCTTC	TRBV20-1	-	-	TRBJ2-1
CASGLPDRAQTFF	TGTGCCAGCGGTTTACCCGACAGGGCGCAAACTTTCTTT	TRBV12-3/TRBV12-4	-	TRBD1	TRBJ1-1
CGVEGTVYNVQFF	TGCGGCGTTGAAGGGACAGTATACAATGTGCAGTTCTTC	TRBV29-1	-	TRBD1	TRBJ2-1
CASSVTSGGDTQYF	TGTGCCAGCAGTGTAACTAGCGGGGGGGATACGCAGTATTTT	TRBV6-1	-	TRBD2	TRBJ2-3
CSTSDSRIYGYAF	TGCAGCACTTCGGACAGTCGGATATATGGCTACGCCTTC	TRBV29-1	-	-	TRBJ1-2
CAISLVVANYGYTF	TGTGCCATCAGCTTGGTCGTCGCTAACTATGGCTACACTTTC	TRBV5-8	-	-	TRBJ1-2
CAISRDGGTEAFF	TGTGCCATCAGCCGTGATGGAGGCACTGAAGCTTTCTTC	TRBV11-3	-	-	TRBJ1-1
CCASLAGVYEHYF	TGCTGTGCAAGCTTAGCGGGCGTATACGAACACTACTTC	TRBV20-1	-	TRBD2	TRBJ2-7
CASSYSYDTGQLSYEQYF	TGTGCCAGTAGTTACTCATACGACACGGGACAGTTGTCCTACGAGCAGTACTTC	TRBV6-5	once	TRBD1	TRBJ2-7
CSTDSGGAYDEQFF	TGCAGTACAGATAGCGGGGGGGCCTACGATGAGCAGTTCTTC	TRBV20-1	-	TRBD2	TRBJ2-1
CASSYDGSIETQYF	TGTGCCAGCAGTTACGACGGCAGTATAGAGACCCAGTACTTC	TRBV6-5	medium-sized	-	TRBJ2-5
CASSQGQGPYSEQFF	TGTGCCAGCAGCCAGGGACAGGGACCCTACAGCGAGCAGTTCTTC	TRBV4-2	-	TRBD1	TRBJ2-1
CSARVPLGREGTRNTQYF	TGCAGTGCTAGAGTCCCGTTGGGGCGGGAGGGCACGCGGAATACGCAGTATTTT	TRBV20-1	many	TRBD2	TRBJ2-3
CASSGARVAAEAFF	TGTGCCAGCAGCGGTGCTCGGGTGGCAGCTGAAGCTTTCTTT	TRBV11-2	many	-	TRBJ1-1
CASSLFLAWIDEHFF	TGTGCCAGCAGCTTATTCCTAGCGTGGATTGATGAGCATTTCTTC	TRBV11-2	-	-	TRBJ2-1
CASSQESGTSSYDEQYF	TGTGCCAGCAGCCAAGAAAGCGGGACGAGCTCCTACGATGAGCAGTACTTC	TRBV4-2	-	TRBD2	TRBJ2-7
CASSSSGLGKVVF	TGTGCCAGCAGTTCCTCAGGTCTCGGAAAAGTGGTTTTT	TRBV6-2/TRBV6-3	-	-	TRBJ1-4
CASSRGSYGQYF	TGTGCCAGCAGCAGAGGGTCCTACGGGCAGTACTTC	TRBV6-1	-	-	TRBJ2-7
CAWSGQKCGTQYF	TGTGCCTGGAGTGGACAGAAGTGCGGTACGCAGTATTTT	TRBV30	-	-	TRBJ2-3
CASSFWTSGTDTQYF	TGTGCCAGCAGCTTTTGGACTAGCGGCACAGATACGCAGTATTTT	TRBV5-4	many	TRBD2	TRBJ2-3
CRAKTSESYNEQFF	TGCAGAGCTAAGACTAGCGAGAGTTACAATGAGCAATTCTTC	TRBV20-1	-	TRBD2	TRBJ2-1
CSADTGTGEETQYF	TGCAGTGCTGATACAGGGACAGGTGAAGAGACCCAGTACTTC	TRBV20-1	once	TRBD1	TRBJ2-5
CSARGTSGEQETQYF	TGCAGTGCTAGGGGGACTAGCGGGGAACAAGAGACCCAGTACTTC	TRBV20-1	many	TRBD2	TRBJ2-5
CASSQGAGGADTQYF	TGTGCCAGCAGCCAGGGAGCAGGGGGCGCAGATACGCAGTATTTT	TRBV5-4	many	TRBD1	TRBJ2-3
CATSEGSDDEQYF	TGTGCCACCAGTGAGGGTAGCGACGACGAGCAGTACTTC	TRBV24-1	-	-	TRBJ2-7
CSTRKDRNSPLHF	TGCAGTACTAGGAAGGACAGAAATTCACCCCTCCACTTT	TRBV20-1	-	-	TRBJ1-6
CANSLAADYGYIF	TGTGCCAACAGTTTAGCAGCGGACTATGGCTACATCTTC	TRBV12-3/TRBV12-4	-	-	TRBJ1-2
CGVPPRDWDTEAFF	TGCGGCGTTCCCCCCCGCGACTGGGACACTGAAGCTTTCTTT	TRBV29-1	-	-	TRBJ1-1
CASSQERTGGYELYF	TGCGCCAGTAGCCAAGAAAGGACAGGGGGATACGAGCTGTACTTC	TRBV4-1	once	TRBD1	TRBJ2-7
CASSDSDQQETQYF	TGCGCCAGCAGTGATTCGGACCAACAAGAGACCCAGTACTTC	TRBV10-2	-	-	TRBJ2-5
CVGSFSSYELYF	TGTGTCGGCAGCTTCAGCTCCTACGAGCTGTACTTC	TRBV11-2	-	-	TRBJ2-7
CSARDSSGNNEQFF	TGCAGTGCTAGAGATTCTAGCGGCAACAATGAGCAGTTCTTC	TRBV20-1	many	TRBD2	TRBJ2-1
CSEPDAGAREDEQFF	TGCAGCGAACCCGACGCAGGGGCAAGGGAAGATGAGCAGTTCTTC	TRBV29-1	many	-	TRBJ2-1
CANNGLAGGYEQYF	TGTGCCAACAATGGACTAGCGGGAGGCTACGAGCAGTACTTC	TRBV6-1	once	TRBD2	TRBJ2-7
CASGAYEQYF	TGTGCCAGCGGAGCCTACGAGCAGTACTTC	TRBV6-1	many	-	TRBJ2-7
CTSSRQCSNYGYTF	TGTACCAGCAGCCGACAGTGTTCTAACTATGGCTACACCTTC	TRBV6-5	-	-	TRBJ1-2
CASSVGQGALDTEAFF	TGTGCCAGCAGTGTAGGACAGGGGGCCTTAGACACTGAAGCTTTCTTT	TRBV28	-	TRBD1	TRBJ1-1
CAISQTPLAGVYNEQFF	TGTGCCATCAGCCAAACCCCCTTAGCGGGAGTCTACAATGAGCAGTTCTTC	TRBV4-2	once	TRBD2	TRBJ2-1